Listed below are T cell receptor beta chains from one sample, sequenced in a study of T cells in narcolepsy. The table came from immunoSEQ multiplex PCR; TCRdb's copy has only in-frame clones and leaves some out. The repertoire holds some 34,000 clones, with 90% as singletons. The sample taken for sequencing was CD45RA- memory CD4+ T cells from PBMCs. The receptors were sampled from a human donor with narcolepsy. CDR3s include the opening cysteine and the closing phenylalanine or tryptophan. The order of the fields is clone size, V gene, D gene, J gene, CDR3 DNA, CDR3 protein. D genes are given only for firm matches. Size is omitted from some rows. Given values are once, few, many or a class for expanded clones.

clone_size: once
v_call: TRBV28
d_call: -
j_call: TRBJ2-5
cdr3_nt: TGTGCCAGCAGTTTCCCTGGGACTGGAGGGGAGACCCAGTACTTC
cdr3_aa: CASSFPGTGGETQYF

clone_size: -
v_call: TRBV27
d_call: TRBD1
j_call: TRBJ2-4
cdr3_nt: TGTGCCAGCAGTTCCACAGGGGTTAAGAAAAACATTCAGTACTTC
cdr3_aa: CASSSTGVKKNIQYF

clone_size: -
v_call: TRBV27
d_call: -
j_call: TRBJ2-1
cdr3_nt: TGTGCCAGCAGCCCTCGTCGGTCCTACAATGAGCAGTTCTTC
cdr3_aa: CASSPRRSYNEQFF

clone_size: -
v_call: TRBV10-3
d_call: -
j_call: TRBJ2-3
cdr3_nt: TGTGCCACCACGCCGGGGGACATTTCTAGCACAGATACGCAGTATTTT
cdr3_aa: CATTPGDISSTDTQYF

clone_size: -
v_call: TRBV29-1
d_call: -
j_call: TRBJ1-5
cdr3_nt: TGCAGCGTCTCCGAGGGTGTGGCAAGGAATCAGCCCCAGCATTTT
cdr3_aa: CSVSEGVARNQPQHF

clone_size: -
v_call: TRBV6-6
d_call: TRBD1
j_call: TRBJ1-2
cdr3_nt: TGTGCCAGCACCCGGACAGGGTGGGGCTACACCTTC
cdr3_aa: CASTRTGWGYTF

clone_size: -
v_call: TRBV7-6
d_call: -
j_call: TRBJ1-3
cdr3_nt: TGTGCCAGCAGCTTAGGCTGGGCCTCACGATCTGGAAACACCATATATTTT
cdr3_aa: CASSLGWASRSGNTIYF

clone_size: -
v_call: TRBV7-9
d_call: -
j_call: TRBJ2-7
cdr3_nt: TGTGCCAGCAGCCAACGAACCTACGAGCAGTACTTC
cdr3_aa: CASSQRTYEQYF

clone_size: -
v_call: TRBV7-9
d_call: -
j_call: TRBJ2-7
cdr3_nt: TGTGCCAGCAGCTTAAGTACCGAGCAGTACTTC
cdr3_aa: CASSLSTEQYF

clone_size: once
v_call: TRBV28
d_call: -
j_call: TRBJ2-1
cdr3_nt: TGTGCCAGCAGACCAAGGGATATCAATGAGCAGTTCTTC
cdr3_aa: CASRPRDINEQFF

clone_size: few
v_call: TRBV2
d_call: -
j_call: TRBJ1-1
cdr3_nt: TGTGCCAGCAGTGAAGCGCTTCAAGGTGAAGCTTTCTTT
cdr3_aa: CASSEALQGEAFF

clone_size: -
v_call: TRBV4-3
d_call: -
j_call: TRBJ1-6
cdr3_nt: TGCGCCAGCAGCCAAGTCCCAAGGGGCGGCAATAATTCACCCCTCCACTTT
cdr3_aa: CASSQVPRGGNNSPLHF

clone_size: -
v_call: TRBV9
d_call: -
j_call: TRBJ1-4
cdr3_nt: TGTGCCAGCAGCGAGGGGGGCAGGGAAAATGAAAAACTGTTTTTT
cdr3_aa: CASSEGGRENEKLFF

clone_size: -
v_call: TRBV6-5
d_call: -
j_call: TRBJ2-7
cdr3_nt: TGTGCCAGCAGTTTTCGGGAGAAATCCTACGAGCAGTACTTC
cdr3_aa: CASSFREKSYEQYF

clone_size: -
v_call: TRBV28
d_call: TRBD1
j_call: TRBJ1-2
cdr3_nt: TGTGCCAGCAGTGCCAACCGGGACAGGGGGCGAGGCTACACCTTC
cdr3_aa: CASSANRDRGRGYTF

clone_size: -
v_call: TRBV2
d_call: -
j_call: TRBJ2-2
cdr3_nt: TGTGCCACCAGGACCGGGGAGCTGTTTTTT
cdr3_aa: CATRTGELFF

clone_size: -
v_call: TRBV10-3
d_call: -
j_call: TRBJ2-2
cdr3_nt: TGTGCCATCAGTGACCTGGGAGGGAACACCGGGGAGCTGTTTTTT
cdr3_aa: CAISDLGGNTGELFF

clone_size: -
v_call: TRBV11-3
d_call: -
j_call: TRBJ1-1
cdr3_nt: TGTGCCAGCAGCCCTACAGGGAGCGACACTGAAGCTTTCTTT
cdr3_aa: CASSPTGSDTEAFF

clone_size: -
v_call: TRBV5-8
d_call: -
j_call: TRBJ2-5
cdr3_nt: TGTGCCAGCAGCTTGGGGTGGAGGAGAGAGACCCAGTACTTC
cdr3_aa: CASSLGWRRETQYF

clone_size: -
v_call: TRBV10-3
d_call: -
j_call: TRBJ2-1
cdr3_nt: TGTGCCATCACCCAAGGGCGTTTCTCCTACAATGAGCAGTTCTTC
cdr3_aa: CAITQGRFSYNEQFF

clone_size: -
v_call: TRBV4-3
d_call: -
j_call: TRBJ2-1
cdr3_nt: TGCGCCAGCAGCCAAGATAGGGTACAGCAGTTCTTC
cdr3_aa: CASSQDRVQQFF

clone_size: -
v_call: TRBV11-2
d_call: -
j_call: TRBJ2-7
cdr3_nt: TGTGCCAGCAGCTGGGGTAGATACGAGCAGTACTTC
cdr3_aa: CASSWGRYEQYF

clone_size: -
v_call: TRBV6-1
d_call: -
j_call: TRBJ1-5
cdr3_nt: TGTGCCAGCAGTGAGGGACACGGGGTAGGGCCCCAGCATTTT
cdr3_aa: CASSEGHGVGPQHF

clone_size: -
v_call: TRBV28
d_call: TRBD1
j_call: TRBJ1-1
cdr3_nt: TGTGCCAGCAATCAGGGGGCGTTTGAAGCTTTCTTT
cdr3_aa: CASNQGAFEAFF

clone_size: once
v_call: TRBV11-2
d_call: -
j_call: TRBJ1-3
cdr3_nt: TGTGCCAGCAGCTTAGGGGCATCTGGAAACACCATATATTTT
cdr3_aa: CASSLGASGNTIYF

clone_size: -
v_call: TRBV10-3
d_call: -
j_call: TRBJ1-5
cdr3_nt: TGTGCCATCAGTCCAACCGGGGGCAATCAGCCCCAGCATTTT
cdr3_aa: CAISPTGGNQPQHF

clone_size: -
v_call: TRBV11-3
d_call: TRBD1
j_call: TRBJ2-7
cdr3_nt: TGTGCCACCGTGGGACAGGGACAAATCTACGAGCAGTACTTC
cdr3_aa: CATVGQGQIYEQYF

clone_size: -
v_call: TRBV7-3
d_call: -
j_call: TRBJ2-7
cdr3_nt: TGTGCCAGCAGCTTAGATCTCAGCTCCTACGAGCAGTACTTC
cdr3_aa: CASSLDLSSYEQYF

clone_size: -
v_call: TRBV7-9
d_call: -
j_call: TRBJ1-2
cdr3_nt: TGTGCCAGCAGCTTAGATATTGGCGGCTACACCTTC
cdr3_aa: CASSLDIGGYTF

clone_size: -
v_call: TRBV28
d_call: -
j_call: TRBJ1-2
cdr3_nt: TGTGCCAGCAATACGGACGGGGGCAGCTATGGCTACACCTTC
cdr3_aa: CASNTDGGSYGYTF

clone_size: -
v_call: TRBV28
d_call: -
j_call: TRBJ1-3
cdr3_nt: TGTGCCAGCAACAACCGAGATCGGGGGTTGGCTGGAAACACCATATATTTT
cdr3_aa: CASNNRDRGLAGNTIYF

clone_size: -
v_call: TRBV7-2
d_call: -
j_call: TRBJ2-2
cdr3_nt: TGTGCCAGCAGCTTAGGGGGTGTGGCATCAGACACCGGGGAGCTGTTTTTT
cdr3_aa: CASSLGGVASDTGELFF

clone_size: -
v_call: TRBV4-3
d_call: -
j_call: TRBJ2-7
cdr3_nt: TGCGCCAGCAGCCTTCAGGCCCGGGGGGCGGGCTGGGAGCAGTACTTC
cdr3_aa: CASSLQARGAGWEQYF

clone_size: -
v_call: TRBV28
d_call: -
j_call: TRBJ1-3
cdr3_nt: TGTGCCAGCAGTGGGGCATACTCTGGAAACACCATATATTTT
cdr3_aa: CASSGAYSGNTIYF

clone_size: -
v_call: TRBV6-1
d_call: -
j_call: TRBJ1-3
cdr3_nt: TGTGCCAGCAGTGAAACAGGGCGGTGGAACACCATATATTTT
cdr3_aa: CASSETGRWNTIYF

clone_size: -
v_call: TRBV7-2
d_call: -
j_call: TRBJ1-3
cdr3_nt: TGTGCCAGCAGACCTCCGGGACATCGTTCTGGAAACACCATATATTTT
cdr3_aa: CASRPPGHRSGNTIYF

clone_size: -
v_call: TRBV6-1
d_call: -
j_call: TRBJ1-5
cdr3_nt: TGTGCCAGCAGGGGCCCTTATCAGCCCCAGCATTTT
cdr3_aa: CASRGPYQPQHF

clone_size: -
v_call: TRBV27
d_call: TRBD1
j_call: TRBJ1-2
cdr3_nt: TGTGCCAGCAGAACCGCTGGGCAGGGGGCATATGGCTACACCTTC
cdr3_aa: CASRTAGQGAYGYTF

clone_size: -
v_call: TRBV5-1
d_call: TRBD1
j_call: TRBJ1-1
cdr3_nt: TGCGCCAGCAGCACAGGGGAGGGGAATACTGAAGCTTTCTTT
cdr3_aa: CASSTGEGNTEAFF

clone_size: -
v_call: TRBV14
d_call: -
j_call: TRBJ2-7
cdr3_nt: TGTGCCAGCAGCCAATTTGGGGGCCAGACCTTTTCGAGCTCCTACGAGCAGTACTTC
cdr3_aa: CASSQFGGQTFSSSYEQYF

clone_size: -
v_call: TRBV7-8
d_call: -
j_call: TRBJ1-2
cdr3_nt: TGTGCCAGCAGCTTAGGAAACGGGAGAGGCTACACCTTC
cdr3_aa: CASSLGNGRGYTF

clone_size: once
v_call: TRBV7-6
d_call: -
j_call: TRBJ2-1
cdr3_nt: TGTGCCAGCAGCTTATTTCCTAACAGGGAATGGGGTCAGTTCTTC
cdr3_aa: CASSLFPNREWGQFF

clone_size: -
v_call: TRBV11-2
d_call: -
j_call: TRBJ2-6
cdr3_nt: TGTGCCAGCAGCTTATTTAGCTCTGGGGCCAACGTCCTGACTTTC
cdr3_aa: CASSLFSSGANVLTF

clone_size: -
v_call: TRBV5-1
d_call: TRBD1
j_call: TRBJ1-4
cdr3_nt: TGCGCCAGCAGCCCGACAGGGGGTGAAAAACTGTTTTTT
cdr3_aa: CASSPTGGEKLFF

clone_size: -
v_call: TRBV7-9
d_call: -
j_call: TRBJ1-1
cdr3_nt: TGTGCCAGCAGCTTGGACTTATCGAACACTGAAGCTTTCTTT
cdr3_aa: CASSLDLSNTEAFF

clone_size: -
v_call: TRBV7-9
d_call: -
j_call: TRBJ1-6
cdr3_nt: TGTGCCAGCAGCTTAGGGCAGGGGTGGTCACCCCTCCACTTT
cdr3_aa: CASSLGQGWSPLHF